The T cell receptor beta chain described here comes from a study of shared clonotypes between healthy human individuals. CDR3 size: 14 residues. Trimming at V came to 3 bases and at J to 7 bases, leaving 10 bases not matched to a gene. Germline V CDR1 and CDR2: GTSNPN, SVGIG (reference sequence). TCRdb's copy holds only in-frame clones and misses some; the assay was immunoSEQ multiplex PCR. The data show 1.6 million or so clones, over 95% seen once. This receptor was obtained from a man aged 25-40 years in good health. The chain links TRBV30 to TRBJ2-5; 8 bases align to TRBD2. Sequenced input: naive CD4+ T cells sorted from blood. Subset specified: CD45RA+ positively selected. CDR3 in amino acids: CAWSQTSGEGTQYF. The CDR3 DNA reads TGTGCCTGGAGCCAAACTAGCGGTGAAGGGACCCAGTACTTC.